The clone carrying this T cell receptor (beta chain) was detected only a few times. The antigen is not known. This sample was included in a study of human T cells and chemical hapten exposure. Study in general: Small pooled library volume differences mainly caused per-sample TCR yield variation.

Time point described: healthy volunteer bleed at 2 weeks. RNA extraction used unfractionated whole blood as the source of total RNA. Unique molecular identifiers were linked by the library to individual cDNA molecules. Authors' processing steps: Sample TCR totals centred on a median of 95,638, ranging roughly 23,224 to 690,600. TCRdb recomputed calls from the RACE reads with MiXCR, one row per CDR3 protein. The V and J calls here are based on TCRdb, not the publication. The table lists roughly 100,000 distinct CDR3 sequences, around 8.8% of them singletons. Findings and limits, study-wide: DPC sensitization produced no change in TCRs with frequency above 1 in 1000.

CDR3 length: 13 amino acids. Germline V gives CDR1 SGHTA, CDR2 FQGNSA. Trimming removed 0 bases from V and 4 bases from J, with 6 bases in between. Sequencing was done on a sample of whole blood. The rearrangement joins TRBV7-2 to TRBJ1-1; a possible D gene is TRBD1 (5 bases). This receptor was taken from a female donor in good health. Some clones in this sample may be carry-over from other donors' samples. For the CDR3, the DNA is TGTGCCAGCAGCTTAGCAGGGGTCACTGAAGCTTTCTTT. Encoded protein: CASSLAGVTEAFF.